Each of the 17 T cell receptor beta chains below was sequenced from the same sample in a study of regulatory T cells in long-lasting Graves disease. According to the study, TCR beta libraries were built with iRepertoire HTBI primers and CDR3-region Arm-PCR. TCRdb itself ran the multiplex PCR reads through MiXCR, one entry per CDR3 protein. The sample comprises roughly 530,000 distinct CDR3 sequences, 15% to 20% of which are singletons, and roughly 25% rests with the top ten. Time point meaning: newly diagnosed GD, antithyroid drugs for less than 3 months. PBMC-extracted RNA yielded the TCR library. These data were also reused for a study on T cells in Graves' hyperthyroidism and ophthalmopathy.

The sequencing used peripheral blood mononuclear cells (PBMCs), collected at new diagnosis, from a patient treated with antithyroid drugs. Every receptor here comes from a woman aged 40 to 65 with Graves disease.

This clonotype came up many times. The chain couples TRBV3-1 to TRBJ1-1; D uncertain. The V end was cut by 2 bases, the J end by 3 bases, with 10 bases between. From germline, CDR1 is LGHDT and CDR2 YNNKEL (reference sequence). The CDR3 extends over 14 amino acids. CDR3 residues: CASSQNGGYTEAFF. The CDR3 DNA follows: TGTGCCAGCAGCCAAAACGGTGGGTACACTGAAGCTTTCTTT.

This clonotype was recorded at least ten times. This chain joins TRBV12-3 or TRBV12-4 and TRBJ1-4; D not resolved. This CDR3 spans 16 amino acids. The V and J ends lost 6 bases and 3 bases respectively, with 17 bases between them. CDR3 loop: CASSPAQSFSNEKLFF. DNA of the CDR3: TGTGCCAGCAGCCCCGCCCAAAGTTTCTCTAATGAAAAACTGTTTTTT.

This clonotype was counted a few times. This chain links TRBV20-1 with TRBJ1-2; D not resolved. This CDR3 has 14 amino acids. CDR1 is DFQATT and CDR2 is SNEGSKA in the germline V gene (reference sequence). V was cut by 6 bases and J by 4 bases, with 18 bases left in between. DNA of the CDR3: TGCAGTGCCCGTGGGCCCCAAGAGGGCTATGGCTACACCTTC. This codes for CSARGPQEGYGYTF.

Remarks on this clonotype: This may come from a read error, since a much larger clone is one base off. The chain is built from TRBV20-1 and TRBJ2-3; possibly TRBD1 or TRBD2 for D (5 bases each). Trimming shortened V by 3 bases and J by 3 bases, and 19 bases separated the two germline ends. Germline CDR1 reads DFQATT; CDR2 reads SNEGSKA (reference sequence). The CDR3 totals 16 residues. The CDR3 spells CSASLLRGELTDTQYF. CDR3 in DNA: TGCAGTGCTAGCCTCTTAAGAGGGGAGTTGACAGATACGCAGTATTTT.

This clonotype was seen a few times. The chain combines TRBV5-1 with TRBJ1-2; TRBD1 agrees at 8 bases. J was trimmed by 5 bases and V by 4 bases; bases with no gene match: 7. The CDR3 contains 14 residues. CDR1 is SGHRS and CDR2 is YFSETQ in the germline V gene. The CDR3: CASSLGQDPYGYTF. DNA of the CDR3: TGCGCCAGCAGCCTGGGACAGGACCCTTATGGCTACACCTTC.

This clonotype was seen ten or more times. The chain is built from TRBV11-3 and TRBJ2-7; D may be TRBD2 (7 bases). V lost 3 bases to trimming and J lost 3 bases, with 15 bases between them. The CDR3 covers 15 residues. Looked up from germline, CDR1 is SGHNT and CDR2 is YENEEA. CDR3 DNA: TGTGCCAGCAGCTTTGAGGGGGGGGCCGACTACGAGCAGTACTTC. Translated: CASSFEGGADYEQYF.

This clonotype was detected once. Possible read error: a much larger clone is one base away. This chain's CDR3 is CASRSLGGAAGYTF. The CDR3 DNA is TGTGCCAGCCGTTCCCTCGGAGGGGCGGCGGGCTACACCTTC. This rearrangement joins TRBV6-5 to TRBJ1-2; tentatively, D is TRBD1 (5 bases). Germline CDR1 and CDR2: MNHEY and SVGAGI. This CDR3 comprises 14 residues. Deletions cut 8 bases from V and 8 bases from J, with 21 bases between.

This clonotype was counted a few times. This rearrangement joins TRBV4-1 to TRBJ2-2; 16 positions match TRBD2. The ends lost 4 bases at V and 6 bases at J; junction bases unmatched: 8. CDR3 length: 18 residues. Germline V gives CDR1 MGHRA, CDR2 YSYEKL. CDR3 nucleotides: TGCGCCAGCAGCCTCTCCCCCGGGACTAGCGGGGGGGCCGGGGAGCTGTTTTTT. Its protein product is CASSLSPGTSGGAGELFF.

This clonotype was seen a few times. The rearrangement uses TRBV10-2 and TRBJ1-3; perhaps TRBD1 as D (6 bases). V lost 7 bases to trimming and J lost 8 bases, with 15 bases between them. The CDR3 is 13 residues long. Germline values: CDR1 WSHSY, CDR2 SAAADI. Here the CDR3 reads CASTQGFVHTIYF. The CDR3 DNA sequence: TGCGCCAGCACCCAGGGGTTCGTGCACACCATATATTTT.

This clonotype was detected ten times or more. The chain employs TRBV20-1 and TRBJ1-5; D is perhaps TRBD1 (6 bases). The V end lost 7 bases, the J end lost 6 bases, and 13 bases lay between the germline ends. Germline V gene lookup returns CDR1 DFQATT and CDR2 SNEGSKA (reference sequence). The CDR3 runs to 12 residues. The chain's CDR3 is CSVHRVGQPQHF. The CDR3 DNA reads as TGCAGTGTACACAGGGTCGGTCAGCCCCAGCATTTT.

The CDR3: CASSYGGAQPQHF. The CDR3 region has the DNA TGTGCCAGCAGTTACGGAGGGGCCCAGCCCCAGCATTTT. The chain joins TRBV6-2 or TRBV6-3 to TRBJ1-5; weak D call: TRBD1 (5 bases). The CDR3 is 13 residues long. Trimming stripped 2 bases from V and 7 bases from J, with 9 bases between. CDR1 is MNHEY and CDR2 is SVGEGT in the germline V gene.

In this sample, this clonotype turned up a few times. The chain combines TRBV30 with TRBJ1-6; no clear D gene. The V gene lost 2 bases and the J gene lost 5 bases, with 13 bases spanning the gap. The CDR3 runs to 15 residues. CDR1 and CDR2 from the germline V gene are GTSNPN and SVGIG (reference sequence). The CDR3 DNA reads as TGTGCCTGGAGTCGTGGGGATCCGGATAATTCACCCCTCCACTTT. Translating it yields CAWSRGDPDNSPLHF. The variable domain in full, completed from reference TRBV30 and TRBJ1-6, reads SQTIHQWPATLVQPVGSPLSLECTVEGTSNPNLYWYRQAAGRGLQLLFYSVGIGQISSEVPQNLSASRPQDRQFILSSKKLLLSDSGFYLCAWSRGDPDNSPLHFGNGTRLTVT.

This clonotype has just a few counts. The rearrangement joins TRBV6-1 to TRBJ2-1; D is tentatively TRBD1 or TRBD2 (5 bases each). V lost 6 bases to trimming and J lost 0 bases, with 15 bases between them. Germline-derived CDR1 and CDR2 are MNHNS and SASEGT. CDR3 length: 16 residues. DNA of the CDR3: TGTGCCAGCAGGCCCACAGGCGGACTCTCCTACAATGAGCAGTTCTTC. This encodes CASRPTGGLSYNEQFF.

V gene TRBV19 combines with J gene TRBJ2-2; 11 positions agree with TRBD2. In germline, CDR1 is LNHDA, CDR2 SQIVND (reference sequence). J gave up 1 base and V 5 bases, and 3 bases lay outside the gene matches. The CDR3 extends over 16 amino acids. The CDR3 spells CASSVGLAGNTGELFF. CDR3 DNA: TGTGCCAGTAGTGTCGGACTAGCGGGGAACACCGGGGAGCTGTTTTTT.

A note on this clonotype: A read error may be the cause here, since a much bigger clone is one base away. CDR3 bases: TGTGCCAGCAGTTACGATGGAGCCTACGAGCAGTACTTC. Translated: CASSYDGAYEQYF. V gene TRBV6-2 or TRBV6-3 combines with J gene TRBJ2-7; D is undetermined. Germline CDR1 and CDR2: MNHEY and SVGEGT. The CDR3 spans 13 residues. Trimming shortened V by 2 bases and J by 2 bases, and 7 bases separated the two germline ends.

CDR3 nucleotides: TGCGCCAGCAGCTTGGGGGCAGGGGGAGGGACTGAAGCTTTCTTT. This gives the protein CASSLGAGGGTEAFF. The rearrangement links TRBV5-1 to TRBJ1-1, with 7 bases identical to TRBD1. Per the germline V gene, CDR1 is SGHRS and CDR2 is YFSETQ. The CDR3 sequence is 15 residues long. V gave up 0 bases and J gave up 5 bases; unmatched junction bases: 7. The variable domain in full, with the rest retrieved from reference TRBV5-1 and TRBJ1-1, is KAGVTQTPRYLIKTRGQQVTLSCSPISGHRSVSWYQQTPGQGLQFLFEYFSETQRNKGNFPGRFSGRQFSNSRSEMNVSTLELGDSALYLCASSLGAGGGTEAFFGQGTRLTVV.

The genes are TRBV5-5 and TRBJ2-2; 7 nucleotides agree with TRBD1. This CDR3 has 15 residues. The germline CDR1 and CDR2 sequences are SGHKS and YYEKEE (reference sequence). Unmatched junction bases numbered 3, after V lost 0 bases and J lost 4 bases. DNA for the CDR3: TGTGCCAGCAGCTTGGAGGGACAGTTCACCGGGGAGCTGTTTTTT. This sequence encodes CASSLEGQFTGELFF. The full variable domain, its missing parts supplied by reference TRBV5-5 and TRBJ2-2, is DAGVTQSPTHLIKTRGQQVTLRCSPISGHKSVSWYQQVLGQGPQFIFQYYEKEERGRGNFPDRFSARQFPNYSSELNVNALLLGDSALYLCASSLEGQFTGELFFGEGSRLTVL.